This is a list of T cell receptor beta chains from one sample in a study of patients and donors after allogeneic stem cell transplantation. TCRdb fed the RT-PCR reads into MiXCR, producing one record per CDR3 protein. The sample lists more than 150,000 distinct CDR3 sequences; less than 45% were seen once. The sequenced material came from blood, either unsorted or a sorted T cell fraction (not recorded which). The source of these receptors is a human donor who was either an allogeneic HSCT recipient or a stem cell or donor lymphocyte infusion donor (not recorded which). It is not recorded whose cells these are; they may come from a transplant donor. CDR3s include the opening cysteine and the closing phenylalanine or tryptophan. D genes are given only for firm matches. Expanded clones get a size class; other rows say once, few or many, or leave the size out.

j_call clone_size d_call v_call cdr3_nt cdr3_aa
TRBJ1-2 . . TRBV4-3 TGCGCCAGCAGCCATCTCGTCAGGGATGATGGCTACACCTTC CASSHLVRDDGYTF
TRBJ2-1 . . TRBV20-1 TGCAGTGCTAGAGATAGAAACAGGGTCCTCGAGCAGTTCTTC CSARDRNRVLEQFF
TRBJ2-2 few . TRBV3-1 TGTGCCAGCAGCCAAGGGCTGGCTAGTCGGAGGACCGGGGAGCTGTTTTTT CASSQGLASRRTGELFF
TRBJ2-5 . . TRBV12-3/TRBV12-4 TGTGCCAGCAGTTTCCGGAATGGAGGGGTGGAGACCCAGTACTTC CASSFRNGGVETQYF
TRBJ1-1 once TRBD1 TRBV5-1 TGCGCCAGCAGCCCCGACAGGGTCACGAGCACTGAAGCTTTCTTT CASSPDRVTSTEAFF
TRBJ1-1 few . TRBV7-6 TGTGCCAGCAGCTTAGCTGGGGTGTACGCTGAAGCTTTCTTT CASSLAGVYAEAFF
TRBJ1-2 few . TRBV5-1 TGCGCCAGCAGCGGGGATAACTATGGCTACACCTTC CASSGDNYGYTF
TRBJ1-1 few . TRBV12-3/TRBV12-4 TGTGCCAGCATATCGGGAGGGACTGAAGCTTTCTTT CASISGGTEAFF
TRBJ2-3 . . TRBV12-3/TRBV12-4 TGTGCCAGCAGTTTACGCGGCCCCGATACGCAGTATTTT CASSLRGPDTQYF
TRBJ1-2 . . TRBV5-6 TGTGCCAGCAGCCCACCGGGGGTTGAGGGCTACACCTTC CASSPPGVEGYTF
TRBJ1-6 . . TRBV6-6 TGTGCCAGCAGTTCTGACAGTAATTCACCCCTCCACTTT CASSSDSNSPLHF
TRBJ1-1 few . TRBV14 TGTGCCAGCAGCCAAGGACATTATTGGGGAAGTAAGACTGAAGCTTTCTTT CASSQGHYWGSKTEAFF
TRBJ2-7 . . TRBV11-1 TGTGCCAGCAGCTTTGGACCGGAAAACTACGAGCAGTACTTC CASSFGPENYEQYF
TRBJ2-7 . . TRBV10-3 TGTGCCATCAGTGAGTCAAGCCCCTACGAGCAGTACTTC CAISESSPYEQYF
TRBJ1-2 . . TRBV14 TGTGCCAGCAGCCAAGTGACGGGAGTCTATGGCTACACCTTC CASSQVTGVYGYTF
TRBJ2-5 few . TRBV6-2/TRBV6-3 TGTGCCAGCAGTTACTCCGTAGAGACCCAGTACTTC CASSYSVETQYF
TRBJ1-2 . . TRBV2 TGTGCCAGCAGTGAAAGCGACAGACCTTATGGCTACACCTTC CASSESDRPYGYTF
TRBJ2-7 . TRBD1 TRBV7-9 TGTGCCAGCAGCATCGCTCTTCCAGGGGGCTACGAGCAGTACTTC CASSIALPGGYEQYF
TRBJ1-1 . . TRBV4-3 TGCGCCAGCAGCCAAGATCGTCGGGCAGGGGCTGAAGCTTTCTTT CASSQDRRAGAEAFF
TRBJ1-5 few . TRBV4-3 TGCGCCAGCAGCCAAGTCCCTCACGGGGGGAAGGGCAATCAGCCCCAGCATTTT CASSQVPHGGKGNQPQHF
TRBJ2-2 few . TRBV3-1 TGTGCCAGCAGCCAAGTGGCTAGATCCGGGGAGCTGTTTTTT CASSQVARSGELFF
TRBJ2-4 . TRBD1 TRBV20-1 TGCAGTGTTGAGGTGGGGGACAGGGCCAAAAACATTCAGTACTTC CSVEVGDRAKNIQYF
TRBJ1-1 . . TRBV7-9 TGTGCCAGCAGCGTAGCCCTCGCGATCAGGACTGAAGCTTTCTTT CASSVALAIRTEAFF
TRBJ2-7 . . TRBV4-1 TGCGCCAGCAGCCAAGATCCACCCGAGCCGGGGAGGTTGGAGCAGTACTTC CASSQDPPEPGRLEQYF
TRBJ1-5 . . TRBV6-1 TGTGCCAGCAGTATGGCCGGCAATCAGCCCCAGCATTTT CASSMAGNQPQHF
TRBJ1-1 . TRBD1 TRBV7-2 TGTGCCAGCAGCCTCACAGGGGGACTCACTGAAGCTTTCTTT CASSLTGGLTEAFF
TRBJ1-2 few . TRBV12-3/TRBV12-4 TGTGCCAGCAGTCCTTCCTCTCGGGGCCCCCGCTATGGCTACACCTTC CASSPSSRGPRYGYTF
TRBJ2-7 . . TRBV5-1 TGCGCCAGCAGCGACGGTGGGGCCCTATCCTACGAGCAGTACTTC CASSDGGALSYEQYF
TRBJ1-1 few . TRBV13 TGTGCCAGCAGCTTCAAAACCCTACCGACTAAGAACACTGAAGCTTTCTTT CASSFKTLPTKNTEAFF
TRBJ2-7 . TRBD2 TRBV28 TGTGCCAGCAGTTCTCCGGGACTAGCGGGCACCTACGAGCAGTACTTC CASSSPGLAGTYEQYF
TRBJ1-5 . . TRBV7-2 TGTGCCAGCAGGGGTTCCGCAGGTTATAGCAATCAGCCCCAGCATTTT CASRGSAGYSNQPQHF
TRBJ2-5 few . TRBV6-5 TGTGCCAGCAGTTACTTTTTGGGGTCCCAAGAGACCCAGTACTTC CASSYFLGSQETQYF
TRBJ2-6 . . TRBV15 TGTGCCACCAGCAGAGGTCCAAAACCCTCTGGGGCCAACATCCTGACTTTC CATSRGPKPSGANILTF
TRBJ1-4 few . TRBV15 TGTGCCACCAGCAGTGAGGGGAGTACTAATGAAAAACTGTTTTTT CATSSEGSTNEKLFF
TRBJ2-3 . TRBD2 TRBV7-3 TGTGCCAGCAGCCCAGGTAGCGGGATGAGCACAGATACGCAGTATTTT CASSPGSGMSTDTQYF
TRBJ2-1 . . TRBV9 TGTGCCAGCAGCGTAGCTGCCCTCTCCTACAATGAGCAGTTCTTC CASSVAALSYNEQFF
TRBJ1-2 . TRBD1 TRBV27 TGTGCCAGCAGTCCTTGGGACAGGGGGCTTGGTGGCTACACCTTC CASSPWDRGLGGYTF
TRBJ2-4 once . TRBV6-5 TGTGCCAGCACTATGACCGAGTTAGCGGCCAAAAACATTCAGTACTTC CASTMTELAAKNIQYF
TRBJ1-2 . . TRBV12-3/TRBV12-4 TGTGCCAGCAGACTCCGGGGTTATGGCTACACCTTC CASRLRGYGYTF
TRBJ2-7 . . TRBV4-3 TGCGCCAGCAGCCAAGATCTACCCTACGAGCAGTACTTC CASSQDLPYEQYF
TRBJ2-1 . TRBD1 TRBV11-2 TGTGCCAGCAGCTTAGTCCAGGGGGCTTACAATGAGCAGTTCTTC CASSLVQGAYNEQFF
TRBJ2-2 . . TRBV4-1 TGCGCCAGCAGCCAAGATAGGGCTAGATGGACCGGGGAGCTGTTTTTT CASSQDRARWTGELFF
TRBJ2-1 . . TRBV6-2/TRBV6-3 TGTGCCAGCAGGGAAACCACAGGGTCAAAAATCTACAATGAGCAGTTCTTC CASRETTGSKIYNEQFF
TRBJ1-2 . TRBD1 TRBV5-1 TGCGCCAGCAGCTTGGGGCCCCTGACAGGGGGCTGGTTTGTTGATGGCTACACCTTC CASSLGPLTGGWFVDGYTF
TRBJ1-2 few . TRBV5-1 TGCGCCAGCAGCTTGGCCCAGCAGGCCTTTGGCTACACCTTC CASSLAQQAFGYTF
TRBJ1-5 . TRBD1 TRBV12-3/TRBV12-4 TGTGCCAGCAGTTTAAGGGACAGTTTCAATCAGCCCCAGCATTTT CASSLRDSFNQPQHF
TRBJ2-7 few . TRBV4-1 TGCGCCAGCAGCCAAGAGTGGGTAGGGGACTACGAGCAGTACTTC CASSQEWVGDYEQYF
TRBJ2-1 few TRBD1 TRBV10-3 TGTGCCATCAGTGCCTTGTCCACGGGACAGCCATACAATGAGCAGTTCTTC CAISALSTGQPYNEQFF
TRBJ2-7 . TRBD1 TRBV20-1 TGCAGAGCTAGCTCAAGGGGGCACGAGCAGTACTTC CRASSRGHEQYF
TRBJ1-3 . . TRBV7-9 TGTGCCAGCAGCTTAGCGAAACGGAACTCTGGAAACACCATATATTTT CASSLAKRNSGNTIYF
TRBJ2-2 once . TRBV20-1 TGCAGTGCTAGACCTGTGAACACCGGGGAGCTGTTTTTT CSARPVNTGELFF
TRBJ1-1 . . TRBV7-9 TGTGCCAGCAGCCGGACGGGGGAGGAAGCTTTCTTT CASSRTGEEAFF
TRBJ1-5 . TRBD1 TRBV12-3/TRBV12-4 TGTGCCAGCAGTCAGGGACAGACAGTTCAGCCCCAGCATTTT CASSQGQTVQPQHF
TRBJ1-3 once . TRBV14 TGTGCCAGCAGCCAGCCCATAGCCGCTGGAAACACCATATATTTT CASSQPIAAGNTIYF
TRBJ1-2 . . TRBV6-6 TGTGCCAGCGGCGACGAATATGGCTACACCTTC CASGDEYGYTF
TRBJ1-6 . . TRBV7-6 TGTGCCAGCAGCTTAGAGACGGAACATAATTCACCCCTCCACTTT CASSLETEHNSPLHF
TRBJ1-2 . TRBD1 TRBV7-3 TGTGCCAGCATCCACAGGGGGCTTTGGTATGGCTACACCTTC CASIHRGLWYGYTF
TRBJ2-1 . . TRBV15 TGTGCCACCAGCAGAGATCATATCCTCAATGAGCAGTTCTTC CATSRDHILNEQFF
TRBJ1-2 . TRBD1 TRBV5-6 TGTGCCAGCAGCTTAAGGACAGGGGGCTTGGGTAACTATGGCTACACCTTC CASSLRTGGLGNYGYTF